The T cell receptor beta chain described here comes from a study of monozygotic twins with inflammatory bowel disease. Findings of the study overall: Twins with IBD had fewer clonotypes in common with others than healthy twins, particularly during disease activity. Some repertoire variability may stem from patients' differing immunosuppressive treatments.

Eight reactions per sample, run separately, yielded cDNA. Each UMI, carrying a 6-nucleotide sample barcode, came from template switching. Using the 5' RACE reads, TCRdb records one entry per CDR3 protein without DNA. The table gives fewer than 550,000 distinct CDR3 sequences; the top ten clones make up 2% to 3% of it. The CDR3 spans 14 residues. Germline V lookup: CDR1 LGHDT, CDR2 YNNKEL (reference sequence). To note about this clonotype: What it recognizes is unknown.

The receptor's source is a human donor with ulcerative colitis or Crohn's disease, or a healthy co-twin of an affected twin (not recorded which). Sequenced material: blood. The rearrangement joins TRBV3-1 to TRBJ2-1; TCRdb indicates TRBD2, and absent DNA this call remains unverified. The CDR3 loop reads CASSQLLGGNEQFF.